The present T cell receptor (beta chain) was sequenced within a study of T cell responses to AZD1222 COVID-19 vaccine. The data were produced by immunoSEQ multiplex PCR, yet TCRdb's version contains in-frame clones alone and is incomplete. The data hold 150,000 to 200,000 clones, with just over 90% observed a single time. Germline V gene lookup returns CDR1 SGHNT and CDR2 YYREEE (reference sequence). This CDR3 is 18 amino acids long. Trimming pared 4 bases from V and 6 bases from J, leaving 25 bases between. This receptor was obtained from an adult who received the AZD1222 COVID-19 vaccine. The genes are TRBV5-4 and TRBJ2-2, with a tentative D call TRBD2 (5 bases). The sample in question was peripheral blood, obtained 28 days after the second AZD1222 dose. CDR3 protein: CASSGSGLAGGLAGELFF. CDR3 sequence (DNA): TGTGCCAGCAGCGGCTCCGGTCTAGCTGGAGGTCTTGCCGGGGAGCTGTTTTTT.